The sequence of this T cell receptor (beta chain) was determined in a study of cytomegalovirus exposure and HLA in healthy donors. Across the whole study: Some 85 million unique TCRs from HLA-typed donors were held in an early data release.

Germline lookup yields CDR1 SGHDT and CDR2 YYEEEE. V was clipped by 1 base and J by 2 bases; unmatched bases: 5. The length of the CDR3 is 15 residues. A remark on this clone: Antigen: not known.

General study results and limits: When the data were analyzed later, several of the most significant clusters appeared to be linked to common viral pathogens. It was taken for granted in presence/absence analyses that sequencing depth across donors was roughly uniform. Data from an earlier analysis indicated that most TCR beta V segments were productive either about 87% or about 30% of the time.

The PCR used 60 Vbeta and 13 Jbeta primers. Using immunoSEQ multiplex PCR, the repertoire was profiled, and TCRdb retains in-frame clones only, with some absent. Here the sample spans 160,000 or so clones, around 80% being singletons. Input material: PBMCs. This chain uses TRBV5-6 with TRBJ1-2, with 7 bases fitting TRBD1. The sequence came from a woman in her thirties or forties in good health and CMV-seropositive. CDR3 loop: CASSLFGTENYGYTF. The CDR3 bases are TGTGCCAGCAGCTTGTTTGGGACAGAGAACTATGGCTACACCTTC.